This is a list of T cell receptor beta chains from one sample in a study of shared clonotypes between healthy human individuals. Assay: immunoSEQ multiplex PCR; the TCRdb copy retains only in-frame clones and omits some. This repertoire shows 2 million to 2.5 million clones, 90% to 95% found once; its top ten account for 0.13%. Input material: naive CD4+ T cells sorted from blood. The receptors originated from a man between 18 and 35 years old in good health. The CDR3 runs from the conserved cysteine through the conserved F or W. A D gene is named only where the DNA matches it firmly. Clone size is shown for a subset of rows, as once, few, many or a class of expanded clone.

D	V	size	J	CDR3	DNA
TRBD1	TRBV29-1	-	TRBJ1-5	CSVEETGGGNQPQHF	TGCAGCGTTGAAGAGACAGGGGGCGGCAATCAGCCCCAGCATTTT
TRBD1	TRBV30	-	TRBJ1-2	CAWSGTGTGSSHYGYTF	TGTGCCTGGAGTGGAACCGGGACAGGGAGCTCCCACTATGGCTACACCTTC
-	TRBV10-3	-	TRBJ1-2	CATPPPGGGYGYTF	TGTGCCACCCCGCCCCCGGGAGGGGGCTATGGCTACACCTTC
-	TRBV11-2	-	TRBJ1-4	CASSLARTANEKLFF	TGTGCCAGCAGCTTAGCCAGGACAGCAAATGAAAAACTGTTTTTT
TRBD1	TRBV19	once	TRBJ1-5	CASSIRGPDSNQPQHF	TGTGCCAGTAGTATCAGGGGGCCCGATAGCAATCAGCCCCAGCATTTT
-	TRBV28	-	TRBJ1-5	CASSGTIGNQPQHF	TGTGCCAGCAGTGGGACTATCGGCAATCAGCCCCAGCATTTT
TRBD1	TRBV6-1	-	TRBJ1-1	CASSGDRGNTEAFF	TGTGCCAGCAGTGGGGACAGGGGGAACACTGAAGCTTTCTTT
-	TRBV5-4	once	TRBJ1-2	CASSLAGLGGYTF	TGTGCCAGCAGCTTGGCAGGGTTGGGAGGCTACACCTTC
-	TRBV4-1	-	TRBJ1-4	CASSQSLAGYSEKLFF	TGCGCCAGCAGCCAATCGCTCGCAGGGTATAGTGAAAAACTGTTTTTT
TRBD1	TRBV7-2	once	TRBJ2-7	CASSRDRGREQYF	TGTGCCAGCAGTCGGGACAGGGGACGCGAGCAGTACTTC
TRBD1	TRBV6-5	-	TRBJ1-1	CASSSGTVNTEAFF	TGTGCCAGCAGTTCCGGGACAGTGAACACTGAAGCTTTCTTT
-	TRBV10-3	-	TRBJ2-7	CAISAGLSYEQYF	TGTGCCATCAGTGCCGGCCTGTCCTACGAGCAGTACTTC
TRBD1	TRBV18	-	TRBJ1-6	CASSPAGTGGHSPLHF	TGTGCCAGCTCACCAGCCGGGACAGGGGGTCATTCACCCCTCCACTTT
TRBD1	TRBV4-1	-	TRBJ2-5	CASSQGRTGGQETQYF	TGCGCCAGCAGCCAAGGACGGACAGGGGGCCAAGAGACCCAGTACTTC
-	TRBV6-5	once	TRBJ1-4	CASGVTYGDEKLFF	TGTGCCAGCGGGGTTACTTATGGGGATGAAAAACTGTTTTTT
TRBD2	TRBV6-1	-	TRBJ2-1	CATRSSGGKYNEQFF	TGTGCCACCAGATCTAGCGGGGGAAAATACAATGAGCAGTTCTTC
TRBD1	TRBV30	-	TRBJ1-2	CAWDPGQGYGYTF	TGTGCCTGGGACCCGGGACAGGGGTATGGCTACACCTTC
-	TRBV10-3	-	TRBJ2-7	CAISERGDEQYF	TGTGCCATCAGTGAGAGAGGCGACGAGCAGTACTTC
-	TRBV28	-	TRBJ1-1	CASSSRYTEAFF	TGTGCCAGCAGTTCCCGTTACACTGAAGCTTTCTTT
-	TRBV11-2	-	TRBJ2-6	CASRPSGANVLTF	TGTGCCAGCAGACCTTCTGGGGCCAACGTCCTGACTTTC
-	TRBV18	-	TRBJ2-2	CASSPQGGLNTGELFF	TGTGCCAGCTCACCACAAGGGGGACTGAACACCGGGGAGCTGTTTTTT
-	TRBV5-1	once	TRBJ1-1	CASSPSPTGTGTEAFF	TGCGCCAGCAGCCCCTCACCCACAGGGACTGGCACTGAAGCTTTCTTT
-	TRBV7-8	once	TRBJ1-1	CASSLTDQGLGAFF	TGTGCCAGCAGCTTAACGGACCAGGGGCTTGGGGCTTTCTTT
TRBD1	TRBV30	once	TRBJ2-7	CAWSPRGRDEQYF	TGTGCCTGGAGTCCCAGGGGGCGCGACGAGCAGTACTTC
-	TRBV6-6	-	TRBJ1-6	CASSSSGIGSWSPLHF	TGTGCCAGCAGTTCGTCAGGGATCGGATCCTGGTCACCCCTCCACTTT
-	TRBV9	few	TRBJ2-5	CASSVAGVWAGKTQETQYF	TGTGCCAGCAGCGTAGCCGGGGTGTGGGCGGGAAAAACCCAAGAGACCCAGTACTTC
-	TRBV5-1	-	TRBJ2-5	CASSFGRGQETQYF	TGCGCCAGCAGCTTCGGTCGAGGGCAAGAGACCCAGTACTTC
-	TRBV9	-	TRBJ1-4	CASSVGRTSGATNEKLFF	TGTGCCAGCAGCGTAGGTAGGACTTCAGGGGCAACTAATGAAAAACTGTTTTTT
TRBD1	TRBV7-7	-	TRBJ2-3	CASSLGTGSTDTQYF	TGTGCTAGCAGCTTAGGGACAGGTAGCACAGATACGCAGTATTTT
-	TRBV28	-	TRBJ1-5	CASSLAQGYQPQHF	TGTGCCAGCAGTTTAGCTCAGGGATATCAGCCCCAGCATTTT
-	TRBV5-1	-	TRBJ1-6	CASSLDGGYNSPLHF	TGCGCCAGCAGCCTGGACGGTGGCTATAATTCACCCCTCCACTTT
-	TRBV4-1	-	TRBJ2-3	CASSQDQPAVAGGTDTQYF	TGCGCCAGCAGCCAAGATCAGCCAGCGGTCGCCGGGGGCACAGATACGCAGTATTTT
TRBD1	TRBV6-5	-	TRBJ2-7	CASSYDWTGEGGKQYF	TGTGCCAGCAGTTACGACTGGACAGGCGAAGGGGGAAAGCAGTACTTC
TRBD1	TRBV27	-	TRBJ1-6	CASSPGTDYNSPLHF	TGTGCCAGCAGTCCAGGGACAGATTATAATTCACCCCTCCACTTT
-	TRBV2	-	TRBJ2-7	CASIARVSSYEQYF	TGTGCCAGCATCGCTCGGGTTAGCTCCTACGAGCAGTACTTC
-	TRBV11-3	-	TRBJ2-7	CASSSGRSSYEQYF	TGTGCCAGCAGCTCGGGCAGGAGCTCCTACGAGCAGTACTTC
-	TRBV28	once	TRBJ2-6	CASSPRRARGTGANVLTF	TGTGCCAGCAGTCCTCGACGGGCACGGGGCACTGGGGCCAACGTCCTGACTTTC
-	TRBV10-3	-	TRBJ1-5	CAISESDYTQPQHF	TGTGCCATCAGTGAGTCAGATTATACTCAGCCCCAGCATTTT
TRBD2	TRBV7-9	once	TRBJ2-3	CASSLGIAGRTDTQYF	TGTGCCAGCAGCTTAGGGATAGCGGGAAGGACAGATACGCAGTATTTT
-	TRBV11-2	once	TRBJ2-7	CASSLPASSYEQYF	TGTGCCAGCAGCTTACCAGCCAGCTCCTACGAGCAGTACTTC
-	TRBV5-1	-	TRBJ2-7	CASSLEVEAPYEQYF	TGCGCCAGCAGCTTGGAAGTGGAGGCGCCCTACGAGCAGTACTTC
-	TRBV21-1	-	TRBJ2-3	CASNPEASDTQYF	TGTGCCAGCAATCCGGAGGCTTCAGATACGCAGTATTTT
TRBD1	TRBV7-3	-	TRBJ2-2	CASSLTRDSTGELFF	TGTGCCAGCAGCTTAACCCGGGACAGTACCGGGGAGCTGTTTTTT
-	TRBV5-4	-	TRBJ1-4	CASSLMGLNEKLFF	TGTGCCAGCAGCTTGATGGGGCTTAATGAAAAACTGTTTTTT
TRBD2	TRBV12-5	-	TRBJ2-7	CASVRLAALSYEQYF	TGTGCTAGTGTCCGACTAGCGGCACTCTCCTACGAGCAGTACTTC
-	TRBV5-8	-	TRBJ1-5	CASSLIGNQPQHF	TGTGCCAGCAGCTTGATCGGCAATCAGCCCCAGCATTTT
-	TRBV28	many	TRBJ1-4	CASSLSSGNEKLFF	TGTGCCAGCAGTTTATCGTCCGGAAATGAAAAACTGTTTTTT